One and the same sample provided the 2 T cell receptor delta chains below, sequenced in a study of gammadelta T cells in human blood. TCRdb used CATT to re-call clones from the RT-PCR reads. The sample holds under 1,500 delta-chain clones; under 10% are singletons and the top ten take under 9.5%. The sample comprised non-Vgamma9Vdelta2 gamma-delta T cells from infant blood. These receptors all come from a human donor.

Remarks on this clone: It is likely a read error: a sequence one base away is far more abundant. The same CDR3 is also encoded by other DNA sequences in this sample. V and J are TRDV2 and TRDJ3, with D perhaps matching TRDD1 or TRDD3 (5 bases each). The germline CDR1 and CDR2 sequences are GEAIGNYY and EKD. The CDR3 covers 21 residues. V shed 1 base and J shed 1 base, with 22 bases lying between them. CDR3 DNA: TGTGCCTGTGACACATCTGGGCCGTATCTAATAGGATCCTGGGACACCCGACAGATGTTTTTC. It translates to CACDTSGPYLIGSWDTRQMFF.

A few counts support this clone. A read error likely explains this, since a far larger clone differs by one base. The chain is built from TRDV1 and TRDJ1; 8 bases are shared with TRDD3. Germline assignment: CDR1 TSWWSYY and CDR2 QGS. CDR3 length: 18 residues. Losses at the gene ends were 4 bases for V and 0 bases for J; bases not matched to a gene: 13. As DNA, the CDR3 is TGTGCTCTTGGGGGAACTGGGGGGGTCCCCGCTTACACCGATAAACTCATCTTT. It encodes CALGGTGGVPAYTDKLIF.